This T cell receptor (beta chain) was identified during a study of long-term antiretroviral therapy in people with HIV. Study-wide points: All blood samples came from the years 2004 to 2017, possibly under older ART regimens.

At the survey level, the v3.0 immunoSEQ assay was run. Produced via immunoSEQ multiplex PCR; TCRdb's table is partial and in-frame only. The sample consists of approximately 23,000 clones, 81% of them appearing once. About this clone itself: Its antigen is undetermined.

Each HIV participant was treated in the United States. Before they underwent DNA extraction, samples held about 1-10 million cryopreserved PBMC. The starting material was unsorted PBMCs, obtained 1.5 years after starting antiretroviral therapy. This TCR was sampled from a man aged 25-40 years with HIV.

The CDR3 sequence: CASSRTQGVYEQFF. In DNA, the CDR3 is TGTGCCAGCAGCCGGACGCAGGGCGTCTATGAGCAGTTCTTC. The chain employs TRBV11-2 and TRBJ2-1, with D possibly matching TRBD1 (5 bases). The CDR3 length is 14 residues. The germline CDR1 and CDR2 sequences are SGHAT and FQNNGV. Trimming took off 5 bases at V and 8 bases at J, with 16 bases between the two ends.